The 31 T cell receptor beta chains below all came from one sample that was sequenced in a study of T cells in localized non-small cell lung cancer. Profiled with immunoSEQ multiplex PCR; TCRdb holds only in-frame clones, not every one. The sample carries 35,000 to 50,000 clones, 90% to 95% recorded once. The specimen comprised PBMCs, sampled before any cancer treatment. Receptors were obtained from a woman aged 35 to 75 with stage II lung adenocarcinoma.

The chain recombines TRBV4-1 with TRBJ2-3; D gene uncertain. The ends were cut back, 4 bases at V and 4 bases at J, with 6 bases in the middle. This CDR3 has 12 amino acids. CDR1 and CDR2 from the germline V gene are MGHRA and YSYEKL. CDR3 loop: CASSRGPDTQYF. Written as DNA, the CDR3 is TGCGCCAGCAGCCGAGGACCAGATACGCAGTATTTT.

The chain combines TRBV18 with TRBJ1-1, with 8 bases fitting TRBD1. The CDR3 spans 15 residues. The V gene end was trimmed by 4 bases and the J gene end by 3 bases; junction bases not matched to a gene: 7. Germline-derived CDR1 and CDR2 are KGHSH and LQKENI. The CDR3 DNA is TGTGCCAGCTCACGATGGACAGGGTTCGACACTGAAGCTTTCTTT. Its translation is CASSRWTGFDTEAFF.

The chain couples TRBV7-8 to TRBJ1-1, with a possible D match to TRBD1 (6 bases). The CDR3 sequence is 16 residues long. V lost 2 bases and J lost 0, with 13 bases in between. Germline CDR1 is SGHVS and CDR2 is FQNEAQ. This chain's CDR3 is CASSLTEQGLNTEAFF. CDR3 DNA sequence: TGTGCCAGCAGCTTAACCGAACAGGGATTGAACACTGAAGCTTTCTTT.

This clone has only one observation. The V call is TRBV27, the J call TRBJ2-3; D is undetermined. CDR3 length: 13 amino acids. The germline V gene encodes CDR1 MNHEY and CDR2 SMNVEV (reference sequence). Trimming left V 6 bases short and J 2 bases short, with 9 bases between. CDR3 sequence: CASRIGYTDTQYF. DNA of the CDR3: TGTGCCAGCAGGATCGGTTACACAGATACGCAGTATTTT.

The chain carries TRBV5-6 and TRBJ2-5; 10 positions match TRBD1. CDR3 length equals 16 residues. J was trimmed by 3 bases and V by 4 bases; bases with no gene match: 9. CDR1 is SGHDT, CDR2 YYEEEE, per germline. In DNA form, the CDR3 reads TGTGCCAGCAGCCCGACTGTAGGGACAGGGGAAGAGACCCAGTACTTC. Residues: CASSPTVGTGEETQYF.

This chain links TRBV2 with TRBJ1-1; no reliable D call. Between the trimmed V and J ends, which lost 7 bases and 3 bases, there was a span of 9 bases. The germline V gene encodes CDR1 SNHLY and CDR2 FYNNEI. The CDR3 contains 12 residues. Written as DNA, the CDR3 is TGTGCCAGCAACGGAGAGTACACTGAAGCTTTCTTT. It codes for CASNGEYTEAFF. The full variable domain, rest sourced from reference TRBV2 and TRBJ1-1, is EPEVTQTPSHQVTQMGQEVILRCVPISNHLYFYWYRQILGQKVEFLVSFYNNEISEKSEIFDDQFSVERPDGSNFTLKIRSTKLEDSAMYFCASNGEYTEAFFGQGTRLTVV.

The CDR3 region is CATSGPGQENTEAFF. The CDR3 nucleotides read TGTGCCACCAGTGGACCGGGGCAGGAGAACACTGAAGCTTTCTTT. This sequence joins TRBV15 and TRBJ1-1; perhaps TRBD1 as D (5 bases). Trimming took off 6 bases at V and 1 base at J, with 15 bases between the two ends. CDR1 LNHNV and CDR2 YYDKDF come from the germline V gene (reference sequence). CDR3 length: 15 residues.

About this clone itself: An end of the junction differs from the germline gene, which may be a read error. CDR3 sequence: CSSSLAGAASTGELFF. Written as DNA, the CDR3 is TGTTCCAGCAGCTTGGCCGGGGCTGCGAGCACCGGGGAGCTGTTTTTT. The chain is built from TRBV5-4 and TRBJ2-2; possibly TRBD1 or TRBD2 for D (5 bases each). The CDR3 runs 16 residues. In germline, CDR1 is SGHNT, CDR2 YYREEE (reference sequence).

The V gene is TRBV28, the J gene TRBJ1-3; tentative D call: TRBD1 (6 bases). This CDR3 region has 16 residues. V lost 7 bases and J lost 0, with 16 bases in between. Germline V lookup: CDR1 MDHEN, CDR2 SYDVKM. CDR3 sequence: CASTKTGRFSGNTIYF. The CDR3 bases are TGTGCCAGCACTAAAACAGGGAGGTTCTCTGGAAACACCATATATTTT.

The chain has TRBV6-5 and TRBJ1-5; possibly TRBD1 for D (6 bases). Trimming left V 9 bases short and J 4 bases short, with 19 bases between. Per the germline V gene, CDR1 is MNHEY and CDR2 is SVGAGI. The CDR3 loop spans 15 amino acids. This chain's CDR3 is CASADGGAENQPQHF. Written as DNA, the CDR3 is TGTGCCAGTGCAGATGGGGGCGCGGAGAATCAGCCCCAGCATTTT.

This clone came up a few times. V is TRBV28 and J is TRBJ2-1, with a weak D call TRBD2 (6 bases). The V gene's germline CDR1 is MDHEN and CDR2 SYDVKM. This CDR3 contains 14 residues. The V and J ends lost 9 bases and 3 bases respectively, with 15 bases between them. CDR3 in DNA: TGTGCCAGTTTAGAAGGTAGCGGCTACAATGAGCAGTTCTTC. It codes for CASLEGSGYNEQFF.

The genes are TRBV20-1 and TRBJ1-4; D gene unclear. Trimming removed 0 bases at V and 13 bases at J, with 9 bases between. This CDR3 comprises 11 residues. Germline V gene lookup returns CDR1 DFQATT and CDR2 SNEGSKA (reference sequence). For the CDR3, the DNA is TGCAGTGCTAGAGACGCTGGACCACTGTTTTTT. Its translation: CSARDAGPLFF.

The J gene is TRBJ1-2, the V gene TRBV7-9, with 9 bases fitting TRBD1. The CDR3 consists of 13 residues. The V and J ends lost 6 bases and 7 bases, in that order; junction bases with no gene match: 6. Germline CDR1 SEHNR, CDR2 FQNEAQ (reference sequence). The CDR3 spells CASRGQGISGYTF. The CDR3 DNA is TGTGCCAGCAGAGGACAGGGGATCAGTGGCTACACCTTC.

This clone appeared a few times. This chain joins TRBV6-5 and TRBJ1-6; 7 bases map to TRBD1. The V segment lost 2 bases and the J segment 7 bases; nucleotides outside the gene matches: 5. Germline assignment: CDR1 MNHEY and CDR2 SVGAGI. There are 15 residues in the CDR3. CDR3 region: CASSYQTGVNSPLHF. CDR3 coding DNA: TGTGCCAGCAGTTACCAAACAGGGGTGAATTCACCCCTCCACTTT.

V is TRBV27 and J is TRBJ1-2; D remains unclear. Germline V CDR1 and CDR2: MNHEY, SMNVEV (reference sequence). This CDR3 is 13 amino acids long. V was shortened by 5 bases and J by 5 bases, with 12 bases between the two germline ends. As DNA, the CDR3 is TGTGCCAGCAGTCCCGGCCCCATTTATGGCTACACCTTC. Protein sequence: CASSPGPIYGYTF.

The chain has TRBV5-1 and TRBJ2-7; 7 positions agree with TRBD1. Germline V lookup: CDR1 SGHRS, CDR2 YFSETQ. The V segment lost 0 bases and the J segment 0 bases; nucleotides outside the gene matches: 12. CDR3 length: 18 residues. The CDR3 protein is CASSLAPGGQATSYEQYF. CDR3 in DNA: TGCGCCAGCAGCTTGGCCCCCGGCGGACAGGCAACCTCCTACGAGCAGTACTTC. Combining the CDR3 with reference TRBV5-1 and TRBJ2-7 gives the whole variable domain KAGVTQTPRYLIKTRGQQVTLSCSPISGHRSVSWYQQTPGQGLQFLFEYFSETQRNKGNFPGRFSGRQFSNSRSEMNVSTLELGDSALYLCASSLAPGGQATSYEQYFGPGTRLTVT.

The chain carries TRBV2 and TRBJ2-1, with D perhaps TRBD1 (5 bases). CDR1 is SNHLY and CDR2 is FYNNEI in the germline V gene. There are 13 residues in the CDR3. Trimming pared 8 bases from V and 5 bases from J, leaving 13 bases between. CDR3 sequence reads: CASGAGLNNEQFF. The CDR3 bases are TGTGCCAGCGGGGCCGGTTTAAACAATGAGCAGTTCTTC.

DNA for the CDR3: TGTGCCAGCAGCCTACTTCAAGGACTTACGAACACTGAAGCTTTCTTT. This sequence encodes CASSLLQGLTNTEAFF. V is TRBV11-2 and J is TRBJ1-1; D gene uncertain. The CDR3 totals 16 residues. With 5 bases removed from V and 1 base from J, the gap between germline ends came to 17 bases. CDR1 and CDR2 (germline): SGHAT, FQNNGV.

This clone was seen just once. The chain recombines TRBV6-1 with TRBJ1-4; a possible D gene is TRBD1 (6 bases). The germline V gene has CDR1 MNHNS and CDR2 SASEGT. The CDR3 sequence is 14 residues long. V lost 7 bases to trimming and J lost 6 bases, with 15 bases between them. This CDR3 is CASILQGSYEKLFF. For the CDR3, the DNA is TGTGCCAGCATCCTACAGGGATCATATGAAAAACTGTTTTTT.

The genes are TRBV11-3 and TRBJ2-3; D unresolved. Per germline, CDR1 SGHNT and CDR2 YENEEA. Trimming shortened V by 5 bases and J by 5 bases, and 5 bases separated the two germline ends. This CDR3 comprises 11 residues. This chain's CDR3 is CASSVGDTQYF. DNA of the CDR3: TGTGCCAGCAGCGTAGGAGATACGCAGTATTTT.

As DNA, the CDR3 is TGTGCCAGCCTCCGAGACAGGGGTGATGAGCAGTTCTTC. The encoded protein is CASLRDRGDEQFF. The genes are TRBV2 and TRBJ2-1, with 8 nucleotides matching TRBD1. V gave up 8 bases and J gave up 8 bases; unmatched junction bases: 8. This CDR3 comprises 13 residues. Germline V lookup: CDR1 SNHLY, CDR2 FYNNEI.

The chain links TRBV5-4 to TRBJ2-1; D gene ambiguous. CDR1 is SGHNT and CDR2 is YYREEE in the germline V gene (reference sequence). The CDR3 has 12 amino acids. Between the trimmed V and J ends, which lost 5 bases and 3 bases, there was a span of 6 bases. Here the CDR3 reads CASSLVYNEQFF. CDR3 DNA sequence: TGTGCCAGCAGTCTGGTCTACAATGAGCAGTTCTTC.

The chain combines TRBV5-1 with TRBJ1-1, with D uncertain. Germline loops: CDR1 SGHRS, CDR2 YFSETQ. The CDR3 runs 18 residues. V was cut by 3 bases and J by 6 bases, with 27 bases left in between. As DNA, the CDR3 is TGCGCCAGCAGCTCTGAGCGTTACATATTCCGAACACTTTCTGAAGCTTTCTTT. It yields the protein CASSSERYIFRTLSEAFF.

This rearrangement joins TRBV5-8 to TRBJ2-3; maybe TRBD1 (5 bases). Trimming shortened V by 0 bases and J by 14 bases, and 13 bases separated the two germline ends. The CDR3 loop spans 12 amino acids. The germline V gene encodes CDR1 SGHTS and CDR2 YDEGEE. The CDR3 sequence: CASSLEWGPGYF. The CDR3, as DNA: TGTGCCAGCAGCTTGGAGTGGGGCCCGGGGTATTTT.

The CDR3 sequence: CACLSGANVLTF. CDR3 DNA: TGTGCCTGCCTTTCTGGGGCCAACGTCCTGACTTTC. The chain recombines TRBV6-1 with TRBJ2-6, with D unclear. Trimming took off 11 bases at V and 1 base at J, with 6 bases between the two ends. The V gene's germline CDR1 is MNHNS and CDR2 SASEGT. The CDR3 spans 12 residues.

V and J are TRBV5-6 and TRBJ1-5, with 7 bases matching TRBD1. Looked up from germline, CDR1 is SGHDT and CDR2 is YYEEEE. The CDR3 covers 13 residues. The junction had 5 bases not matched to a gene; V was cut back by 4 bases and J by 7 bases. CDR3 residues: CASSLTGNQPQHF. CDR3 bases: TGTGCCAGCAGCCTGACAGGGAACCAGCCCCAGCATTTT.

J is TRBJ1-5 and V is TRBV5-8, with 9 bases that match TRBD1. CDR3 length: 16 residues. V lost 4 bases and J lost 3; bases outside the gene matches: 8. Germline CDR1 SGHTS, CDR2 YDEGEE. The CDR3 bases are TGTGCCAGCAGCCAACACAGGGGGCTCGACAATCAGCCCCAGCATTTT. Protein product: CASSQHRGLDNQPQHF.

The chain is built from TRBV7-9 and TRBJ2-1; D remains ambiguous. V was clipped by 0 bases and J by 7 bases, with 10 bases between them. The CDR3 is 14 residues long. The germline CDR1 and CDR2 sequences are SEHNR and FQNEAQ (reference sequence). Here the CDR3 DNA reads TGTGCCAGCAGCTTAGCGAGCCTCAGAAATGAGCAGTTCTTC. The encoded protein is CASSLASLRNEQFF.

CDR3 DNA: TGTGCCAGCAGACTCCGGGACCCAGGGGGAGATACGCAGTATTTT. It codes for CASRLRDPGGDTQYF. The V call is TRBV28, the J call TRBJ2-3; 7 positions match TRBD1. The germline V gene has CDR1 MDHEN and CDR2 SYDVKM. V shed 6 bases and J 5 bases; nucleotides not matched to a gene: 11. The length of the CDR3 is 15 residues.

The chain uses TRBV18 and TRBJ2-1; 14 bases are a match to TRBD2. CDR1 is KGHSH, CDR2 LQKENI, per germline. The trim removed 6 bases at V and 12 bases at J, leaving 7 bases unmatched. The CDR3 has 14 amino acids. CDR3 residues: CASSQTSGRGPQFF. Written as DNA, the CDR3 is TGTGCCAGCTCCCAGACTAGCGGGAGGGGTCCGCAGTTCTTC.

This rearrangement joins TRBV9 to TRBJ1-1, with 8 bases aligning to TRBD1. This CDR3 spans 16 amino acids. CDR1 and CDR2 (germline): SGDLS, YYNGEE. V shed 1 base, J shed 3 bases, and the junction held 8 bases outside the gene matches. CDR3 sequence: CASSVSNRGTDTEAFF. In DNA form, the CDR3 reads TGTGCCAGCAGCGTATCCAACAGGGGGACGGACACTGAAGCTTTCTTT.